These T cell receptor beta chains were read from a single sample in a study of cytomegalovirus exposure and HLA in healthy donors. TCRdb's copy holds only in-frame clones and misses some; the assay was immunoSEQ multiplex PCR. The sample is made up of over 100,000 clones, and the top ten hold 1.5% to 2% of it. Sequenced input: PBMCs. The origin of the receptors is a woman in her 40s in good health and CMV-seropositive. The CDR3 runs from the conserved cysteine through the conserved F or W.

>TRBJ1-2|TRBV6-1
CASSEYPPKGYGYTF
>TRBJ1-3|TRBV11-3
CASSLGTGGNTIYF
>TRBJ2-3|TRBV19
CASSIATGTDTQYF
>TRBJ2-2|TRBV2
CASRDWNTGELFF
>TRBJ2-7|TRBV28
CASTPLGGYRNAYEQYF
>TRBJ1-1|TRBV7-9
CASSLGGRNTEAFF
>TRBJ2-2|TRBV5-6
CASSLAPGQGELFF
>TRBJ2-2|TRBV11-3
CASSLGGGSTGELFF
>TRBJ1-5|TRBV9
CASSVDRGNQPQHF
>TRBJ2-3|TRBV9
CASSPQRLRTDTQYF
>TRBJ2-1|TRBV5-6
CASSFLRDRVYNEQFF
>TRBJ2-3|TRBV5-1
CASSLRGREQSQYF
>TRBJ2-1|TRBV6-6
CASRLAGGPGDEQFF
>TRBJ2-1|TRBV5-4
CASSPTSGRINEQFF
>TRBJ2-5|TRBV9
CASSAREDRLTQETQYF
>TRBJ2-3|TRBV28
CASTAGGSTDTQYF
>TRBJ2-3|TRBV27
CASSPDRFTDTQYF
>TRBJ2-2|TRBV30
CAYSPGTVPLRAGELFF
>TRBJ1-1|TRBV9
CASSPRSGSGTEAFF
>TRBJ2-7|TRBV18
CASSGGQTFFYEQYF
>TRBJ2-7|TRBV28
CASSSLRGGGMFSEQYF
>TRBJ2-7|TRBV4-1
CASSLRLADSYEQYF
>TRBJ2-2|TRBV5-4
CASSLRREGRAGELFF
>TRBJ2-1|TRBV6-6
CASSYPGGYEQFF
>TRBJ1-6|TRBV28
CASSFRRIDSPLHF
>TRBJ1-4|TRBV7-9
CATGTGDQKLFF
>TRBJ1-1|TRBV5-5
CASSLETGLAEAFF
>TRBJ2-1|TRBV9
CASSARTGKYEQFF
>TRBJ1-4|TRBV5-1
CASSQDSGEFEKLFF
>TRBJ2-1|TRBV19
CASRWANEQFF
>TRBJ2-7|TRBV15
CATSRGGTEKQYF
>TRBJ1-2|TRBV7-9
CASSSSWEGDRGNGYTF
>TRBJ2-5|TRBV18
CASSPIGATNRTQYF
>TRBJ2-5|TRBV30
CAWGQQETQYF
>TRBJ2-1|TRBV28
CASNSAQGLAGGNEQFF
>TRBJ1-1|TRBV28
CASREGEKNTEAFF
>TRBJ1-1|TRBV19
CASSPGFPANTEAFF
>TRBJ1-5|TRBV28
CASRPGTGGQPQHF
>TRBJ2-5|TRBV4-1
CASSQERASGEGYQETQYF
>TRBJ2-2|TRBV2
CASTRDRGTNTGELFF
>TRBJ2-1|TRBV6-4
CASSEASGTNNEQFF
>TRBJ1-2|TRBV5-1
CASSPGQGVYGYTF
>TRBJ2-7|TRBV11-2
CASRGPASAAGYEQYF
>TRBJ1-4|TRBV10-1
CANSREGRANEKLFF
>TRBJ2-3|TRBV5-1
CASSAFASGSTDTQYF
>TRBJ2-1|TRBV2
CASSAGTGKSNEQFF
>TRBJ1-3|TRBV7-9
CASTISGALGRSYF
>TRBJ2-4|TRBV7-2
CASSTDRGAVIQYF
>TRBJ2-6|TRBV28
CASSLLGQGAIGANVLTF